The 15 T cell receptor beta chains presented below share a single source sample, sequenced in a study of monozygotic twins with inflammatory bowel disease. TCRdb reanalyzed the 5' RACE reads and collapses them to one entry per CDR3 protein, without DNA. This sample's table has 150,000 to 200,000 distinct CDR3 sequences. The sample consisted of blood. The receptor source for this set is a human donor with ulcerative colitis or Crohn's disease, or a healthy co-twin of an affected twin (not recorded which).

The genes are TRBV12-3 or TRBV12-4 and TRBJ2-5; there is no DNA to check the TCRdb D call of TRBD1. The CDR3 sequence is 14 residues long. CDR3 sequence reads: CASSPPVGGETQYF.

The chain uses TRBV7-2 and TRBJ2-4; TCRdb calls TRBD1, which cannot be checked without DNA. The length of the CDR3 is 15 residues. The V gene's germline CDR1 is SGHTA and CDR2 FQGNSA. CDR3 protein: CASSHRTGTKNIQYF.

The chain links TRBV4-2 to TRBJ2-7; TCRdb's D call of TRBD1 is untestable without DNA. The CDR3 length is 14 residues. The germline V gene has CDR1 LGHNA and CDR2 YNFKEQ. The CDR3 is CASSYPGTVYEQYF.

The genes are TRBV20-1 and TRBJ1-6; the TRBD1 assignment by TCRdb is unverifiable without DNA. Germline values: CDR1 DFQATT, CDR2 SNEGSKA (reference sequence). The CDR3 runs 14 residues. The CDR3 region is CSASRQGKNSPLHF.

V gene TRBV6-2 or TRBV6-3 combines with J gene TRBJ1-5; without DNA, the TCRdb call of TRBD1 cannot be checked. The CDR3 totals 14 residues. CDR1 and CDR2 from the germline V gene are MNHEY and SVGEGT. The CDR3 loop is CASKDRGQGQPQHF.

The chain uses TRBV12-3 or TRBV12-4 and TRBJ2-5. The CDR3 sequence is 14 residues long. The CDR3 is CASSLQSFRETQYF.

This chain connects TRBV7-6 to TRBJ1-6; TCRdb's assignment of TRBD1 cannot be checked, as there is no DNA. Germline values: CDR1 SGHVS, CDR2 FNYEAQ. The CDR3 is made up of 17 amino acids. The chain's CDR3 is CASSSDRTSSYNSPLHF.

The J gene is TRBJ2-1, the V gene TRBV20-1; there is no DNA to check the TCRdb D call of TRBD2. The CDR3 totals 14 residues. Germline V gene lookup returns CDR1 DFQATT and CDR2 SNEGSKA (reference sequence). This CDR3 is CSAQQGLADNEQFF.

This chain links TRBV29-1 with TRBJ2-7; TCRdb gives TRBD2 as the D gene, but with no DNA this cannot be confirmed. Germline CDR1 reads SQVTM; CDR2 reads ANQGSEA. CDR3 length: 15 amino acids. The CDR3 sequence: CSVVTGTHSSYEQYF.

The V and J genes are TRBV12-3 or TRBV12-4 and TRBJ2-5; TCRdb reports TRBD1, a call that lacks DNA to check it against. This CDR3 is 12 amino acids long. CDR3 in amino acids: CASRTQGGIGYF.

This chain uses TRBV19 with TRBJ2-2; the TRBD2 assignment by TCRdb is unverifiable without DNA. Germline V CDR1 and CDR2: LNHDA, SQIVND (reference sequence). This CDR3 has 16 residues. The CDR3 loop reads CASSHSAGLPAGELFF.

The rearrangement joins TRBV5-1 to TRBJ2-3; TCRdb indicates TRBD1, and absent DNA this call remains unverified. Per germline, CDR1 SGHRS and CDR2 YFSETQ. This CDR3 spans 14 amino acids. CDR3 residues: CASGIRGQSDTQYF.

The V gene is TRBV12-3 or TRBV12-4, the J gene TRBJ2-3; TCRdb outputs TRBD2, but without DNA this stays unchecked. CDR3 length equals 14 residues. CDR3 sequence reads: CASSLANSGDTQYF.

The chain is built from TRBV20-1 and TRBJ1-5. CDR3 length: 13 amino acids. Germline-derived CDR1 and CDR2 are DFQATT and SNEGSKA (reference sequence). This CDR3 is CSAISEGNQPQHF.

The rearrangement joins TRBV5-1 to TRBJ2-7; TCRdb returns TRBD1, unconfirmable since there is no DNA. The CDR3 loop spans 14 amino acids. Per germline, CDR1 SGHRS and CDR2 YFSETQ. CDR3 sequence: CASSLDGRTYEQYF.